Sequencing of this T cell receptor (beta chain) was carried out in a study of naive and memory T cell subsets. Ligated cDNA underwent four rounds of PCR with nested alpha and beta constant region primers and SP2. Reverse transcription of blood and skin TCR RNA was primed at alpha and beta constant regions. In TCRdb, the 5' RACE reads were re-called with MiXCR into one record per CDR3 protein. The sample shows over 50,000 distinct CDR3 sequences, 6.5% to 8.5% of them seen only once. This clonotype was seen a few times. Its antigen remains unknown. The CDR3 contains 14 residues. Germline V gene data show CDR1 as SGHTA and CDR2 as FQGNSA. After removal of 3 bases from V and 4 bases from J, the junction contained 4 bases not matched to a gene. Study observations and caveats: This RNA-based method may be sensitive to activation-related transcript changes.

An oligonucleotide containing a UMI was ligated to the 3' end of TCR cDNA. Whole blood, 2.5 ml, came from adult healthy volunteers. This TCR was recovered from a female donor in good health. The chain has TRBV7-2 and TRBJ2-3; 7 positions agree with TRBD2. As DNA, the CDR3 is TGTGCCAGCAGCTTGTATGGGGGGGCAGATACGCAGTATTTT. Translated: CASSLYGGADTQYF. The full variable domain, its missing parts supplied by reference TRBV7-2 and TRBJ2-3, is GAGVSQSPSNKVTEKGKDVELRCDPISGHTALYWYRQSLGQGLEFLIYFQGNSAPDKSGLPSDRFSAERTGGSVSTLTIQRTQQEDSAVYLCASSLYGGADTQYFGPGTRLTVL.